This T cell receptor (beta chain) was recovered during a study of T cells after yellow fever vaccination. Notes on the study in general: Highly abundant clonotypes carried over from the bulk population could end up in FACS-sorted repertoires as contaminants.

Worth noting for this clonotype: As yet, its antigen is unknown.

V was shortened by 5 bases and J by 5 bases, with 20 bases between the two germline ends. CDR3 size: 15 residues. Germline CDR1 is SGDLS and CDR2 is YYNGEE. In TCRdb, the 5' RACE reads were re-called with MiXCR into one record per CDR3 protein. Of approximately 600,000 distinct CDR3 sequences listed, roughly an eighth were seen once; the top ten hold more than 12%. V usage is TRBV9 and J usage is TRBJ2-7; D possibly corresponds to TRBD2 (6 bases). The material was PBMCs, obtained on the day of the yellow fever booster vaccination. This TCR came from a man younger than 45 who received the YFV17D yellow fever vaccine. The CDR3 protein is CASSLSGPGHHEQYF. In DNA, the CDR3 is TGTGCCAGCAGTCTTAGCGGTCCGGGCCACCACGAGCAGTACTTC.